The 23 T cell receptor beta chains below come from one sample, sequenced in a study of CD8+ T cells in alopecia areata. The authors extracted RNA and reverse transcribed it into cDNA as the sequencing template. This table comes from immunoSEQ multiplex PCR, and its TCRdb copy is limited to in-frame clones, with some not included. The sample contains 200,000 to 250,000 clones, around 50% of which appear only once. Sequenced sample: CD8+ T cells sorted from blood. The origin of the receptors is a human donor in good health.

CDR3 in DNA: TGTGCCAGCAGCTTGCTTCATGTTGGCGAGCAGTACTTC. Translation: CASSLLHVGEQYF. The chain has TRBV5-4 and TRBJ2-7; D not resolved. CDR1 and CDR2 (germline): SGHNT, YYREEE (reference sequence). With 1 base removed from V and 6 bases from J, the gap between germline ends came to 11 bases. The CDR3 is 13 residues long.

The rearrangement joins TRBV13 to TRBJ1-2, with D hard to call. CDR3 size: 14 residues. V gave up 5 bases and J gave up 4 bases, with 14 bases separating them. Germline V lookup: CDR1 PRHDT, CDR2 FYEKMQ (reference sequence). The DNA for the CDR3 is TGTGCCAGCAGCCCCCCGGGGAACGGCTATGGCTACACCTTC. Translated, it gives CASSPPGNGYGYTF.

About this clone itself: The sample contains more than one DNA sequence encoding this CDR3. In DNA, the CDR3 is TGTGCCAGCAGCTTAGGAGGGTCCAATCAGCCCCAGCATTTT. Amino acids: CASSLGGSNQPQHF. The chain carries TRBV5-6 and TRBJ1-5, with D uncertain. The CDR3 spans 14 residues. The V and J ends lost 2 bases and 3 bases respectively, with 9 bases between them. CDR1 and CDR2 (germline): SGHDT, YYEEEE.

In its sample, this clone was seen a few times. The V gene is TRBV11-1, the J gene TRBJ2-7, with 9 bases fitting TRBD1. CDR3 length equals 14 residues. Germline V CDR1 and CDR2: SGHAT, FQDESV (reference sequence). Losses at the gene ends were 4 bases for V and 5 bases for J; bases not matched to a gene: 6. The CDR3 region is CASSWDRVGHEQYF. CDR3 bases: TGTGCCAGCAGCTGGGACAGGGTCGGGCACGAGCAGTACTTC. The full variable domain, in which reference TRBV11-1 and TRBJ2-7 provide the parts outside the CDR3, is EAEVAQSPRYKITEKSQAVAFWCDPISGHATLYWYRQILGQGPELLVQFQDESVVDDSQLPKDRFSAERLKGVDSTLKIQPAELGDSAMYLCASSWDRVGHEQYFGPGTRLTVT.

The chain couples TRBV9 to TRBJ2-1; 10 positions match TRBD1. The CDR3 has 16 amino acids. Germline CDR1 and CDR2: SGDLS and YYNGEE. After removal of 0 bases from V and 4 bases from J, the junction contained 4 bases not matched to a gene. Here the CDR3 reads CASSVAGTGAYNEQFF. CDR3 coding DNA: TGTGCCAGCAGCGTAGCAGGGACAGGGGCTTACAATGAGCAGTTCTTC.

The J gene is TRBJ2-2, the V gene TRBV6-1, with 8 nucleotides matching TRBD2. With 3 bases clipped from V and 6 bases from J, the junction kept 6 bases outside the gene matches. The germline CDR1 and CDR2 sequences are MNHNS and SASEGT. CDR3 length equals 15 residues. CDR3 DNA: TGTGCCAGCAGTGAGGACGGGGGGGCGGCCGGGGAGCTGTTTTTT. This codes for CASSEDGGAAGELFF.

The chain links TRBV7-9 to TRBJ2-5, with TRBD1 identical over 7 bases. This CDR3 has 13 residues. After removal of 1 base from V and 7 bases from J, the junction contained 3 bases not matched to a gene. Per the germline V gene, CDR1 is SEHNR and CDR2 is FQNEAQ (reference sequence). CDR3 sequence: CASSLEGDRTQYF. The CDR3 coding sequence is TGTGCCAGCAGCTTAGAAGGGGACAGGACCCAGTACTTC.

This clone was counted only a few times. The chain is built from TRBV5-1 and TRBJ2-1, with D possibly being TRBD1 (6 bases). The germline CDR1 and CDR2 sequences are SGHRS and YFSETQ. V was cut by 0 bases and J by 13 bases, with 29 bases left in between. The CDR3 is 18 amino acids. The CDR3 region is CASSLEEVQSGDPEVQFF. The CDR3, as DNA: TGCGCCAGCAGCTTGGAGGAAGTGCAGTCAGGGGACCCTGAAGTACAGTTCTTC.

This clone occurred a few times. Different DNA sequences within this sample yield the same CDR3. Written as DNA, the CDR3 is TGTGCCAGCAGTTGGACCGTCTCCTACGAGCAGTACTTC. This encodes CASSWTVSYEQYF. This sequence joins TRBV27 and TRBJ2-7; D unresolved. The V and J ends lost 4 bases and 0 bases respectively, with 7 bases between them. Germline V gene lookup returns CDR1 MNHEY and CDR2 SMNVEV (reference sequence). CDR3 length: 13 amino acids.

The chain uses TRBV5-6 and TRBJ2-1; 9 nucleotides align to TRBD1. This CDR3 comprises 15 residues. After removal of 0 bases from V and 10 bases from J, the junction contained 8 bases not matched to a gene. Looked up from germline, CDR1 is SGHDT and CDR2 is YYEEEE. CDR3 protein: CASSLGVGTGREQFF. The CDR3 DNA reads TGTGCCAGCAGCTTGGGAGTGGGGACAGGGAGGGAGCAGTTCTTC.

CDR3 residues: CASSLQVNPTYEQYF. The CDR3 DNA reads as TGTGCCAGCAGCTTACAGGTCAACCCGACCTACGAGCAGTACTTC. This sequence joins TRBV5-6 and TRBJ2-7, with D tentatively TRBD1 (5 bases). This CDR3 is 15 amino acids long. Germline V CDR1 and CDR2: SGHDT, YYEEEE. Trimming pared 2 bases from V and 2 bases from J, leaving 14 bases between.

Many counts were recorded for this clone. The chain joins TRBV4-1 to TRBJ1-1; D ambiguous. Germline V CDR1 and CDR2: MGHRA, YSYEKL. Trimming took 4 bases from V and 1 from J, leaving 10 bases between them. This CDR3 spans 14 amino acids. The chain's CDR3 is CASSLRVENTEAFF. In DNA form, the CDR3 reads TGCGCCAGCAGCCTCCGCGTGGAGAACACTGAAGCTTTCTTT.

The chain uses TRBV29-1 and TRBJ2-5; 10 nucleotides agree with TRBD1. The V gene end was trimmed by 2 bases and the J gene end by 5 bases; junction bases not matched to a gene: 11. This CDR3 contains 16 residues. CDR1 and CDR2 from the germline V gene are SQVTM and ANQGSEA. The CDR3: CSVEKGTGDVRETQYF. The CDR3 DNA reads as TGCAGCGTTGAAAAAGGGACAGGGGATGTTCGGGAGACCCAGTACTTC.

This clone was seen more than once but under ten times. V gene TRBV7-8 combines with J gene TRBJ2-7; 8 nucleotides agree with TRBD1. The CDR3 spans 13 residues. Germline V gives CDR1 SGHVS, CDR2 FQNEAQ. The trim removed 5 bases at V and 4 bases at J, leaving 4 bases unmatched. The CDR3 protein is CASSEDRGYEQYF. DNA of the CDR3: TGTGCCAGCAGCGAAGACAGGGGTTACGAGCAGTACTTC.

This clone appeared a single time. The chain couples TRBV5-1 to TRBJ2-4; D gene unclear. V gave up 5 bases and J gave up 1 base, with 4 bases separating them. Germline CDR1 reads SGHRS; CDR2 reads YFSETQ. This CDR3 is 12 amino acids long. CDR3 protein: CASRGAKNIQYF. The CDR3 region has the DNA TGCGCCAGCAGGGGGGCCAAAAACATTCAGTACTTC.

This clone has at least ten counts. V gene TRBV7-9 combines with J gene TRBJ2-3; TRBD2 aligns across 8 bases. Germline loops: CDR1 SEHNR, CDR2 FQNEAQ (reference sequence). This CDR3 region has 15 residues. After removal of 3 bases from V and 0 bases from J, the junction contained 2 bases not matched to a gene. The CDR3 DNA sequence: TGTGCCAGCAGCTTCTCTAGCGGGAGCACAGATACGCAGTATTTT. This gives the protein CASSFSSGSTDTQYF.

This sequence joins TRBV5-1 and TRBJ2-1; 7 bases line up with TRBD2. The CDR3 is 17 amino acids. From germline, CDR1 is SGHRS and CDR2 YFSETQ. J lost 8 bases, V lost 4 bases, and 18 bases had no gene match. The CDR3 DNA sequence: TGCGCCAGCAGCCCCCAACATGGGGGGGTAGAGGGCGATGAGCAGTTCTTC. As protein: CASSPQHGGVEGDEQFF. The complete variable domain, with remaining parts taken from reference TRBV5-1 and TRBJ2-1, reads KAGVTQTPRYLIKTRGQQVTLSCSPISGHRSVSWYQQTPGQGLQFLFEYFSETQRNKGNFPGRFSGRQFSNSRSEMNVSTLELGDSALYLCASSPQHGGVEGDEQFFGPGTRLTVL.

The chain carries TRBV2 and TRBJ1-5, with D perhaps TRBD1 (5 bases). Trimming took off 8 bases at V and 3 bases at J, with 14 bases between the two ends. CDR3 length equals 14 residues. Germline values: CDR1 SNHLY, CDR2 FYNNEI. CDR3: CASETQGYNQPQHF. CDR3 DNA sequence: TGTGCCAGCGAGACTCAGGGCTACAATCAGCCCCAGCATTTT.

As for this clone: The sample carries other DNA sequences with the same CDR3. This rearrangement joins TRBV29-1 to TRBJ1-1; perhaps TRBD1 as D (5 bases). V was cut by 7 bases and J by 4 bases, with 7 bases left in between. Germline V gene lookup returns CDR1 SQVTM and CDR2 ANQGSEA. CDR3 size: 10 residues. The CDR3 nucleotides read TGCAGCGCCGGGGGCACTGAAGCTTTCTTT. Protein sequence: CSAGGTEAFF.

This clone was detected a few times. The CDR3 DNA reads as TGTGCCATCCAGCCTGGAACTAGCGCGGATACGCAGTATTTT. Its protein product is CAIQPGTSADTQYF. The J gene is TRBJ2-3, the V gene TRBV11-2; TRBD2 matches at 7 bases. The V segment lost 10 bases and the J segment 6 bases; nucleotides outside the gene matches: 13. The germline gives CDR1 SGHAT, CDR2 FQNNGV. The CDR3 length is 14 residues.

The CDR3: CASSERFQETQYF. The CDR3 DNA reads TGTGCCAGCAGCGAACGCTTCCAAGAGACCCAGTACTTC. The chain carries TRBV2 and TRBJ2-5; no definite D call. Trimming left V 6 bases short and J 1 base short, with 9 bases between. Germline lookup yields CDR1 SNHLY and CDR2 FYNNEI. The length of the CDR3 is 13 residues.

The rearrangement joins TRBV2 to TRBJ2-2; 12 nucleotides line up with TRBD2. Germline V gene data show CDR1 as SNHLY and CDR2 as FYNNEI. The CDR3 has 19 residues. Trimming removed 3 bases from V and 0 bases from J; junction bases left unmatched: 8. DNA for the CDR3: TGTGCCAGCAGTGACGCTTTAGGACTAGCGGGGACGAACACCGGGGAGCTGTTTTTT. It is translated as CASSDALGLAGTNTGELFF. The whole variable domain, remainder taken from reference TRBV2 and TRBJ2-2, is EPEVTQTPSHQVTQMGQEVILRCVPISNHLYFYWYRQILGQKVEFLVSFYNNEISEKSEIFDDQFSVERPDGSNFTLKIRSTKLEDSAMYFCASSDALGLAGTNTGELFFGEGSRLTVL.

J is TRBJ1-2 and V is TRBV11-2; 9 bases line up with TRBD1. Trimming cost V 5 bases and J 4 bases; bases outside gene matches: 8. The germline gives CDR1 SGHAT, CDR2 FQNNGV. There are 15 residues in the CDR3. The CDR3 spells CASSLTGTGIYGYTF. CDR3 nucleotide sequence: TGTGCCAGCAGCCTCACCGGGACAGGGATCTATGGCTACACCTTC.